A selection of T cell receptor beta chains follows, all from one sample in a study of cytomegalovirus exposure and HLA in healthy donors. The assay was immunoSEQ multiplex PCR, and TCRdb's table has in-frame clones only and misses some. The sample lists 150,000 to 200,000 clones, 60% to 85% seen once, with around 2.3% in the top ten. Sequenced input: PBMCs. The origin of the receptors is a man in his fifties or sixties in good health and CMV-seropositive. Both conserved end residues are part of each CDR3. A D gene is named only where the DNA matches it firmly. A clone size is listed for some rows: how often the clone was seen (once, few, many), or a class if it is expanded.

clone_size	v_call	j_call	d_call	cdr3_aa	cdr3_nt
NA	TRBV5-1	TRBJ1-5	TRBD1	CASSLDGDRNQPQHF	TGCGCCAGCAGCTTGGATGGGGACAGAAATCAGCCCCAGCATTTT
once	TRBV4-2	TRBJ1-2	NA	CASSQELDLPYGYTF	TGTGCCAGTAGCCAAGAACTCGATCTTCCCTATGGCTACACCTTC
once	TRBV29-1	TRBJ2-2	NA	CSVEASSRGNTGELFF	TGCAGCGTTGAAGCTAGTTCAAGGGGAAACACCGGGGAGCTGTTTTTT
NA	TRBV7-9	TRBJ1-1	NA	CASSLGSVRAYTEAFF	TGTGCCAGCAGCTTAGGGAGTGTCAGGGCATACACTGAAGCTTTCTTT
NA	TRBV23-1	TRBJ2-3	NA	CASNGSARGRGDTQYF	TGCGCCAGCAACGGTTCGGCGCGGGGGCGGGGAGATACGCAGTATTTT
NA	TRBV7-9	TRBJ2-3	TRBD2	CASSPSTSGGADTQYF	TGTGCCAGCAGCCCCTCGACTAGCGGGGGGGCGGATACGCAGTATTTT
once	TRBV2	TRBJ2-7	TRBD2	CASYSGSYSYEQYF	TGTGCCAGCTATAGCGGGAGTTACTCCTACGAGCAGTACTTC
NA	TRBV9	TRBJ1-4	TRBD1	CASSVGGTGGEKLFF	TGTGCCAGCAGCGTAGGAGGGACAGGGGGCGAAAAACTGTTTTTT
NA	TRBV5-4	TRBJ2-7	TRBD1	CASSLQGQPYEQYF	TGTGCCAGCAGCTTGCAGGGACAGCCATACGAGCAGTACTTC
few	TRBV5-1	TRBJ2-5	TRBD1	CASSTGQRQETQYF	TGCGCCAGCAGCACGGGACAGAGACAAGAGACCCAGTACTTC
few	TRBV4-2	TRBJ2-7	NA	CASSQAPTGYEQYF	TGTGCCAGCAGCCAAGCGCCCACAGGGTACGAGCAGTACTTC
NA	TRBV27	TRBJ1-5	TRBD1	CANRGQGGQPQHF	TGTGCCAACAGGGGACAGGGCGGTCAGCCCCAGCATTTT
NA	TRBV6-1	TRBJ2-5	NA	CAGRGGPYETQYF	TGTGCCGGCCGTGGAGGGCCGTACGAGACCCAGTACTTC
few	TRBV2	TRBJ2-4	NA	CASIRIENIQYF	TGTGCCAGCATTAGAATAGAAAACATTCAGTACTTC
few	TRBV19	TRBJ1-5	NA	CASSSSTGIDYQPQHF	TGTGCCAGTAGCTCCTCCACAGGGATAGACTATCAGCCCCAGCATTTT
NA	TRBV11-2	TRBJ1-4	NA	CASSLGRNWSPNEKLFF	TGTGCCAGCAGCTTAGGCAGAAATTGGAGCCCGAATGAAAAACTGTTTTTT
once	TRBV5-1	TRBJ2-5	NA	CASSSGQPQETQYF	TGCGCCAGCAGCTCTGGACAGCCGCAAGAGACCCAGTACTTC
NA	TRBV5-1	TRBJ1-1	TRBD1	CASSFDRASTEAFF	TGCGCCAGCAGCTTTGACAGGGCGTCGACTGAAGCTTTCTTT
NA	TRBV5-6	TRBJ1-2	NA	CASSLAGNGYTF	TGTGCCAGCAGCTTGGCAGGGAACGGCTACACCTTC
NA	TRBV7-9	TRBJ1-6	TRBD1	CASSFMTGTYSPLHF	TGTGCCAGCAGCTTCATGACAGGGACCTATTCACCCCTCCACTTT
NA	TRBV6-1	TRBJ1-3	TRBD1	CASSDGTGGPFSGNTIYF	TGTGCCAGCAGTGACGGGACAGGGGGCCCGTTCTCTGGAAACACCATATATTTT
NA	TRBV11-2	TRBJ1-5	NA	CASTLNIGGVQPQHF	TGTGCCAGCACCTTAAATATAGGGGGAGTTCAGCCCCAGCATTTT
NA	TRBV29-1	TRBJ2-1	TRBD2	CSVEISGGAGEQFF	TGCAGCGTTGAAATTAGCGGGGGGGCAGGTGAGCAGTTCTTC
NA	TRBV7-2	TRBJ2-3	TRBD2	CASSWQAGGNTDTQYF	TGTGCCAGCAGCTGGCAGGCGGGGGGGAACACAGATACGCAGTATTTT
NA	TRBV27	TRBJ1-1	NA	CASSLSPGGSTEAFF	TGTGCCAGCAGTTTATCGCCGGGGGGAAGCACTGAAGCTTTCTTT
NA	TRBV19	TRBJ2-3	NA	CASSIGRGADTQYF	TGTGCCAGTAGTATAGGTCGGGGGGCGGATACGCAGTATTTT
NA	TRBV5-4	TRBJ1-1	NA	CASSYGRGGQNTEAFF	TGTGCCAGCAGCTATGGACGCGGGGGACAGAACACTGAAGCTTTCTTT
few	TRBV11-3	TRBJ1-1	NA	CASSHGRTEAFF	TGTGCCAGCAGCCACGGGAGGACTGAAGCTTTCTTT
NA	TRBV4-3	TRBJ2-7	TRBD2	CASSQGARTSEVYEQYF	TGCGCCAGCAGCCAAGGAGCCCGGACTAGCGAGGTCTACGAGCAGTACTTC
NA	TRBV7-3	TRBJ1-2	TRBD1	CASSPYPQGAGGYTF	TGTGCCAGCAGCCCGTACCCACAGGGGGCGGGGGGCTACACCTTC
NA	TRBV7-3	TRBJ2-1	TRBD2	CASNLAGAPIF	TGTGCCAGCAACTTAGCGGGGGCCCCGATCTTC
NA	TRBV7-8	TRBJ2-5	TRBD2	CASRRGDSGGHQETQYF	TGTGCCAGCAGGAGGGGAGATAGCGGGGGACATCAAGAGACCCAGTACTTC
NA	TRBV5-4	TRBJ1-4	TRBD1	CASSTGQGGRGEKLFF	TGTGCCAGCAGCACCGGACAGGGGGGGCGAGGGGAAAAACTGTTTTTT
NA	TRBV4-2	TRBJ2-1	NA	CASSQDLLASNEQFF	TGTGCCAGCAGCCAAGATCTTTTAGCAAGTAATGAGCAGTTCTTC
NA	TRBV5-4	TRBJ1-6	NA	CASSLDVSSYNSPLHF	TGTGCCAGCAGCTTGGACGTGAGCTCCTATAATTCACCCCTCCACTTT
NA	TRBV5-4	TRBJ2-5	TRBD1	CASSWDSLQETQYF	TGTGCCAGCAGCTGGGACAGCCTCCAAGAGACCCAGTACTTC